Listed below are T cell receptor beta chains from one sample, sequenced in a study of T cell responses to AZD1222 COVID-19 vaccine. Method: immunoSEQ multiplex PCR; TCRdb's copy keeps in-frame clones and lacks some. The sample shows 130,000 to 150,000 clones, 85% to 95% of them seen only once. The starting material was peripheral blood, obtained after recovery from COVID-19. These receptors all stem from an adult who had recovered from COVID-19. Both conserved end residues are part of each CDR3. A D gene is named only where the DNA matches it firmly. Part of the rows lack a size; the others show once, few, many or a class for expanded clones.

once	TRBV5-1	.	TRBJ2-2	14	TGCGCCAGCAGCCTGATCGGGGACACCGGGGAGCTGTTTTTT	CASSLIGDTGELFF
.	TRBV11-2	TRBD1	TRBJ2-5	16	TGTGCCAGCAGCTTAGGGGACAGCGGAGTGAAAGAGACCCAGTACTTC	CASSLGDSGVKETQYF
.	TRBV16	TRBD1	TRBJ2-3	16	TGTGCCAGCAAACCGGGACAGGGAGAAAGGGCAGATACGCAGTATTTT	CASKPGQGERADTQYF
.	TRBV6-1	.	TRBJ2-1	16	TGTGCCAGCAGTGAAGTTCGTAGCGGCTCAGCCCATGAGCAGTTCTTC	CASSEVRSGSAHEQFF
.	TRBV5-1	TRBD1	TRBJ1-5	17	TGCGCCAGCAGCTTGGGCGTCGGAGGGGGCGTTGGACAGCCCCAGCATTTT	CASSLGVGGGVGQPQHF
.	TRBV28	TRBD2	TRBJ2-7	14	TGTGCCAGCAGTCAGTTAGCGGGGGCAAGGGAGCAGTACTTC	CASSQLAGAREQYF
.	TRBV27	.	TRBJ2-1	10	TGTGCCACCATGGAGGATGAGCAGTTCTTC	CATMEDEQFF
.	TRBV4-1	TRBD1	TRBJ1-2	14	TGCGCCAGCAGCCAAGGACAGGGGAGCTATGGCTACACCTTC	CASSQGQGSYGYTF
.	TRBV27	.	TRBJ2-1	15	TGTGCCAGCAGTCCGAGGATAGGGGGGCCTAATGAGCAGTTCTTC	CASSPRIGGPNEQFF
.	TRBV5-1	.	TRBJ1-1	14	TGCGCCAGCAGCTTGGCAGGCCTAGGGACTGAAGCTTTCTTT	CASSLAGLGTEAFF
.	TRBV7-3	.	TRBJ2-7	14	TGTGCCAGCAGCCCCACTAGGGATAGTCGCGAGCAGTACTTC	CASSPTRDSREQYF